This T cell receptor beta chain was captured by sequencing in a study of T cells in Graves' hyperthyroidism and ophthalmopathy. Whole-study results and caveats: Most expanded thyroid clonotypes above 0.001 also appeared in blood.

Diagnoses used clinical symptoms, serum thyroxine and TRAb, thyroid ultrasound and orbital computed tomography. Amplified TCR beta CDR3 regions derived from RNA transcripts. Using the HTBI primer set, a first-round RT-PCR was run on the TCR CDR3. TCRdb processed the multiplex PCR reads anew with MiXCR; each CDR3 protein has one entry. This sample has 460,000 or so distinct CDR3 sequences, with around 14% found just once. A note on this clonotype: The antigen is unknown.

V lost 4 bases, J lost 9 bases, and 10 bases lay in between. The CDR3 runs to 12 residues. Germline assignment: CDR1 MNHEY and CDR2 SMNVEV (reference sequence). This sequence was found in a woman younger than 30 with Graves' hyperthyroidism. Sequenced material: blood. This rearrangement joins TRBV27 to TRBJ2-1, with D hard to call. The CDR3 is CASSSPPTEQFF. CDR3 in DNA: TGTGCCAGCAGTTCGCCCCCTACTGAGCAGTTCTTC.